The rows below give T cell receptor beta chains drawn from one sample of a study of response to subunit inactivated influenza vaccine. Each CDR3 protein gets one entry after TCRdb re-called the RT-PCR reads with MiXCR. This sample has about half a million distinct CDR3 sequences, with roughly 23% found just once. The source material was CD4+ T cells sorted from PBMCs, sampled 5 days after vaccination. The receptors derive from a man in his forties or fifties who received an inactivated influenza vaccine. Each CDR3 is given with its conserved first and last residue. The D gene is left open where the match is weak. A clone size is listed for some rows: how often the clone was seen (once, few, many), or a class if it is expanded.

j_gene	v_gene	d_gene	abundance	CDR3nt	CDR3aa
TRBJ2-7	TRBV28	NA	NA	TGTGCCAGCAGTTTAGGGTATCGAGGGTCCGAGCAGTACTTC	CASSLGYRGSEQYF
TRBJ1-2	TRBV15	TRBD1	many	TGTGCCACCAGCAGAGGGGACAGGGGGTGGCCTGTCTATGGCTACACCTTC	CATSRGDRGWPVYGYTF
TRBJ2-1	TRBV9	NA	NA	TGTGCCAGCAGCGTAGGTACGGCCGCCTACAATGAGCAGTTCTTC	CASSVGTAAYNEQFF
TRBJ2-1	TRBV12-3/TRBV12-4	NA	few	TGTGCCAGCAGTGATACCGGGACTTTTCATCCTGAGCAGTTCTTC	CASSDTGTFHPEQFF
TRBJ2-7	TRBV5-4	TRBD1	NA	TGTGCCAGCAGCTCGACAGGGTACTACGAGCAGTACTTC	CASSSTGYYEQYF
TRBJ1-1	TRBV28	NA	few	TGTGCCAGCAGTTTGTTATGGGGGGGTAAGAACACTGAAGCTTTCTTT	CASSLLWGGKNTEAFF
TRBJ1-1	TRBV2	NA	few	TGTGCCAGCAGTGAACGGGGGGTGGGGGGCACTGAAGCTTTCTTT	CASSERGVGGTEAFF
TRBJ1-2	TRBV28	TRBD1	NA	TGTGCCAGCAGTTCTAAATTCAGGGGGTTTGAGGGCTACACCTTC	CASSSKFRGFEGYTF
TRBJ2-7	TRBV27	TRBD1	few	TGTGCCAGCAGTACGAGGGACAGCAGCTCCTACGAGCAGTACTTC	CASSTRDSSSYEQYF
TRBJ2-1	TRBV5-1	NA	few	TGCGCCAGCAGCTTCTCGCCAGGACCCCCGTACAATGAGCAGTTCTTC	CASSFSPGPPYNEQFF
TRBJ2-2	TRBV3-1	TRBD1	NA	TGTGCCAGCAGCCGACAGGGGGTGAACACCGGGGAGCTGTTTTTT	CASSRQGVNTGELFF
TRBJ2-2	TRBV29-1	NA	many	TGCAGCGTTGAATGGGTTCAGGGCCGAACCGGGGAGCTGTTTTTT	CSVEWVQGRTGELFF
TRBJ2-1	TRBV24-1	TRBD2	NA	TGTGCCACCAGTGACCTAAACTCGGGCGGGAGTTCGTACAATGAGCAGTTCTTC	CATSDLNSGGSSYNEQFF
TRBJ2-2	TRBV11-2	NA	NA	TGTGCCAGCACCAGTAAAGCCGGGACCCGGAGCGGCACCGGGGAGCTGTTTTTT	CASTSKAGTRSGTGELFF
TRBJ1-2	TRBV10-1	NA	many	TGCGCCAGCAGTGACACGGGAACGAACTATGGCTACACCTTC	CASSDTGTNYGYTF
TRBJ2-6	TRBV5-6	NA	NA	TGTGCCTCGACGCCCCCCTCTGGGGCCAACGTCCTGACTTTC	CASTPPSGANVLTF
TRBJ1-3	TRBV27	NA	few	TGTGCCACGGGCCCGGGGGGCGGAAACACCATATATTTT	CATGPGGGNTIYF
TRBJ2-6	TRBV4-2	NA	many	TGTGCCAGCAGCCAAGTAACCTCTGGGGCCAACGTCCTGACTTTC	CASSQVTSGANVLTF
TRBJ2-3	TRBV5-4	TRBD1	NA	TGTGCCAGCACCAGGGGGCGCGGGAGCACAGATACGCAGTATTTT	CASTRGRGSTDTQYF
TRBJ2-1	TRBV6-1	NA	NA	TGTGCCAGCAGCCTCGGGCCACCAAATAAGCAGTTCTTC	CASSLGPPNKQFF
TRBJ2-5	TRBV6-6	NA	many	TGTGCCAGCAGTTACGGGACGGAGACCCAGTACTTC	CASSYGTETQYF
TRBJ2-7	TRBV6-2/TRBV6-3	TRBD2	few	TGTGCCAGCAGACTAGCGGGAGGGGACGAGCAGTACTTC	CASRLAGGDEQYF
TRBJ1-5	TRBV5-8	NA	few	TGTGCCAGCAGCTCCCACCGGGGTGGCAATCAGACCCAGCATTTT	CASSSHRGGNQTQHF
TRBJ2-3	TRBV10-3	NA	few	TGTGCCACGTCCGGACAGCGAGCCCGCACAGATACGCAGTATTTT	CATSGQRARTDTQYF
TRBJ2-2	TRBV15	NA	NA	TGTGCCACCAGCAGAGAGCGGGGACAGTTAAGCACCGGGGAGCTGTTTTTT	CATSRERGQLSTGELFF
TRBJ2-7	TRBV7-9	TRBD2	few	TGTGCCAGCAGCCCCTCACTAGCGGGAGTCTCCTACGAGCAGTACTTC	CASSPSLAGVSYEQYF
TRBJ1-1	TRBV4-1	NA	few	TGCGCCAGCAGCGGCGGGGCTGGTGTCACTGAAGCTTTCTTT	CASSGGAGVTEAFF
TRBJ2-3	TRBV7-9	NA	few	TGTGCCAGCAGTCGACGGGGTGGACTCGCCGTGGATACGCAGTATTTT	CASSRRGGLAVDTQYF
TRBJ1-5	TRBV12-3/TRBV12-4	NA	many	TGTGCCAGCGGGTGGCCCCAGCATTTT	CASGWPQHF
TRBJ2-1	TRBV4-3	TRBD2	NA	TGCGCCAGCAGCCAAGAGCCCTCGGGGGGGGCCTACAATGAGCAGTTCTTC	CASSQEPSGGAYNEQFF
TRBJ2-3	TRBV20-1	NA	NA	TGCAGTGCTAGAGGGGTAAACGGGGGCCCCACAGATACGCAGTATTTT	CSARGVNGGPTDTQYF
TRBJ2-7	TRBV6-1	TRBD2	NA	TGTGCCAGCAGCGTACTAGCGGGAGGGCCGGGAGAGCAGTACTTC	CASSVLAGGPGEQYF
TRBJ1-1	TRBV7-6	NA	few	TGTGCCGCACGACCCAGCTCGACTGAAGCTTTCTTT	CAARPSSTEAFF
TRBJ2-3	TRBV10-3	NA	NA	TGTGCCAGCGAGGACACAGATACGCAGTATTTT	CASEDTDTQYF
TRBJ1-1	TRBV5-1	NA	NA	TGCGCCAGCAGCTTAAATCCAGGGAACACTGAAGCTTTCTTT	CASSLNPGNTEAFF
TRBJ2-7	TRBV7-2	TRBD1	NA	TGTGCCAGCAGCTTGAAGCGGACAGGGTACTCCTACGAGCAGTACTTC	CASSLKRTGYSYEQYF
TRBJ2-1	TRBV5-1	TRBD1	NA	TGCGCCAGCAGCTTGGAGGACAGGGGGCATTACAATGAGCAGTTCTTC	CASSLEDRGHYNEQFF
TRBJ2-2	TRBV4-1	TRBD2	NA	TGCGCCAGCAGCCAAGATCAGCTAGCGGGAGGGCCTTGGGGCACCGGGGAGCTGTTTTTT	CASSQDQLAGGPWGTGELFF
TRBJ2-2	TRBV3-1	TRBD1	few	TGTGCCAGCAGCCATTACTCAACAGGGGTCGGGGAGCTGTTTTTT	CASSHYSTGVGELFF
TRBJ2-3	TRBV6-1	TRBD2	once	TGTGCCAGCAGTAAGCCTAGCGGGGGTTCAGATACGCAGTATTTT	CASSKPSGGSDTQYF
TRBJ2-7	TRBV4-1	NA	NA	TGCGCCAGCAGCCAAGCTGACAGGAGCTCCTACGAGCAGTACTTC	CASSQADRSSYEQYF
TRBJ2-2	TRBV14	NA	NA	TGTGCCAGCAGCCAAAACCCTGACACCGGGGAGCTGTTTTTT	CASSQNPDTGELFF
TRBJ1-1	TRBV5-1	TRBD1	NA	TGCGCCAGCAGAGGACAGGGGGCACGAGTTGAAGCTTTCTTT	CASRGQGARVEAFF
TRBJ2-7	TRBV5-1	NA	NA	TGCGCCAGCAGCAAAACGACAGGAGACTACGAGCAGTACTTC	CASSKTTGDYEQYF
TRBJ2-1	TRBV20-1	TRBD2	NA	TGCAGTGCTAGAGATCCGGCTAGCGGGGGGCACAATGAGCAGTTCTTC	CSARDPASGGHNEQFF
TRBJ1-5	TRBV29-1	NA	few	TGCAGCGTTGGGAGGGAAGGTCAGCCCCAGCATTTT	CSVGREGQPQHF
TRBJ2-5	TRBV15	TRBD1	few	TGTGCCACCAGCAGAGGCGGACAGGGGGCGGGTGGAGAGACCCAGTACTTC	CATSRGGQGAGGETQYF
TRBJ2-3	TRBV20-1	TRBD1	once	TGCAGTGCTCAGACAGGGGCGACCAGCACACATACGCAGTATTTT	CSAQTGATSTHTQYF
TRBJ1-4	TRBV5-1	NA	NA	TGCGCCAGCAGCTTCGGGGGGCCTGTGGAAAAACTGTTTTTT	CASSFGGPVEKLFF